The 24 T cell receptor beta chains below all came from one sample that was sequenced in a study of blood T cells in healthy people across ages. A sample-barcoded 5' primer and a J-beta primer mix were used in a second PCR of about 7 to 12 cycles. Each CDR3 protein is one row after TCRdb ran MiXCR on the 5' RACE reads. The table has 2 million or so distinct CDR3 sequences, just under 50% seen once. What was sequenced was blood. Receptors originate from a middle-aged woman in good health.

V is TRBV4-1 and J is TRBJ2-1; D is possibly TRBD1 (6 bases). The J call is in doubt because the DNA end fits TRBJ2-7 better. Looked up from germline, CDR1 is MGHRA and CDR2 is YSYEKL. The CDR3 is 16 amino acids. The CDR3 DNA sequence: TGCGCCAGCAGCCAATCCACAGGGAGCTCCTACAATGAGCAGTACTTC. Translation gives CASSQSTGSSYNEQYF.

The rearrangement uses TRBV4-1 and TRBJ2-4; the match to TRBD2 covers 8 bases. The CDR3 loop spans 15 amino acids. V shed 4 bases and J 5 bases; nucleotides not matched to a gene: 7. Germline V CDR1 and CDR2: MGHRA, YSYEKL. CDR3 sequence (DNA): TGCGCCAGCAGCCCTTTAGCGGGGTCTCAAAACATTCAGTACTTC. Amino acids: CASSPLAGSQNIQYF.

This clonotype was detected only a few times. Germline is not matched at one junction end, which may reflect a read error. The chain combines TRBV3-1 with TRBJ2-5; 10 bases are shared with TRBD2. The CDR3 is made up of 17 amino acids. Germline V gene data show CDR1 as LGHDT and CDR2 as YNNKEL (reference sequence). CDR3 amino acids: CASNQLGTSAHRETQYF. The CDR3 nucleotides are TGTGCCAGCAACCAACTAGGGACTAGCGCCCACCGTGAGACCCAGTACTTC.

This clonotype was counted a few times. This sequence joins TRBV20-1 and TRBJ2-7, with a weak D call TRBD1 (5 bases). With 3 bases removed from V and 3 bases from J, the gap between germline ends came to 9 bases. The CDR3 is 12 residues long. CDR1 is DFQATT, CDR2 SNEGSKA, per germline (reference sequence). CDR3 amino acids: CSARDTIYEQYF. The CDR3 region has the DNA TGCAGTGCTAGGGACACCATCTACGAGCAGTACTTC.

The rearrangement links TRBV6-6 to TRBJ2-4, with a tentative D call TRBD1 (6 bases). Matching the DNA end better, TRBJ2-5 makes the J call doubtful. The CDR3 length is 15 residues. CDR1 and CDR2 from the germline V gene are MNHNY and SVGAGI (reference sequence). Written as DNA, the CDR3 is TGTGCCAGCAGTTACTCGGAGACAGGACAAGAGACCCAGTACTTC. It codes for CASSYSETGQETQYF.

This clonotype was found a few times. Here the CDR3 reads CATSRGPYYNEQFF. The DNA for the CDR3 is TGTGCCACCAGCAGAGGTCCCTACTACAATGAGCAGTTCTTC. This chain connects TRBV15 to TRBJ2-1; D unclear. V lost 1 base and J 3 bases, leaving 7 bases between the germline ends. From germline, CDR1 is LNHNV and CDR2 YYDKDF (reference sequence). CDR3 size: 14 residues.

The chain combines TRBV24-1 with TRBJ2-5, with 12 bases fitting TRBD1. V lost 3 bases and J lost 6; bases outside the gene matches: 4. The CDR3 consists of 15 residues. Germline V gives CDR1 KGHDR, CDR2 SFDVKD. In nucleotides, the CDR3 is TGTGCCACCAGTGATGGGACAGGGGGCGGAAAGACCCAGTACTTC. It codes for CATSDGTGGGKTQYF.

This clonotype came up a few times. V and J are TRBV28 and TRBJ2-5, with 9 positions matching TRBD1. V trimming: 7 bases; J trimming: 2 bases; junction bases outside the gene matches: 5. This CDR3 spans 14 amino acids. The V gene's germline CDR1 is MDHEN and CDR2 SYDVKM. CDR3 coding DNA: TGTGCCAGCAACGACAGGGGGACACAAGAGACCCAGTACTTC. It is translated as CASNDRGTQETQYF.

The chain has TRBV6-6 and TRBJ1-2; no clear D gene. Germline CDR1 and CDR2: MNHNY and SVGAGI (reference sequence). The V end lost 7 bases, the J end lost 4 bases, and 4 bases lay between the germline ends. This CDR3 is built from 10 residues. In DNA form, the CDR3 reads TGTGCCAGCAACAGCTATGGCTACACCTTC. Protein: CASNSYGYTF.

This clonotype showed up just a few times. The junction departs from germline at one end; a sequencing error may be responsible. The rearrangement uses TRBV6-1 and TRBJ1-2, with D hard to call. Germline assignment: CDR1 MNHNS and CDR2 SASEGT. The CDR3 covers 14 residues. In DNA, the CDR3 is TGTGCCAGCAGTGAAGCCATGGTTACCTATGGCTACACCTTT. Its protein product is CASSEAMVTYGYTF.

This clonotype came up a few times. The chain employs TRBV20-1 and TRBJ2-5; 8 nucleotides line up with TRBD2. Trimming at V came to 6 bases and at J to 0 bases, leaving 9 bases not matched to a gene. Looked up from germline, CDR1 is DFQATT and CDR2 is SNEGSKA (reference sequence). The CDR3 extends over 15 amino acids. CDR3 residues: CSAQPGGGHQETQYF. The CDR3, as DNA: TGCAGTGCACAGCCCGGCGGGGGGCACCAAGAGACCCAGTACTTC.

The V and J genes are TRBV28 and TRBJ1-2; D not certain. This CDR3 contains 14 residues. V lost 4 bases and J lost 4, with 13 bases in between. Per germline, CDR1 MDHEN and CDR2 SYDVKM. As DNA, the CDR3 is TGTGCCAGCAGTTCCCTCGCGAATGGCTATGGCTACACCTTC. Protein: CASSSLANGYGYTF.

This chain connects TRBV20-1 to TRBJ2-1, with D hard to call. The CDR3 runs to 18 residues. Trimming cost V 0 bases and J 2 bases, with 20 bases left between them. In germline, CDR1 is DFQATT, CDR2 SNEGSKA (reference sequence). CDR3 sequence (DNA): TGCAGTGCTAGAGATCGAATCTCTGTCAGAACGGCCTACAATGAGCAGTTCTTC. Amino acid sequence: CSARDRISVRTAYNEQFF.

This clonotype was counted between two and nine times. CDR3 nucleotide sequence: TGTGCCAGCAGCCCTAGACAGTTCTCTGGGGCCAACGTCCTGACTTTC. Protein: CASSPRQFSGANVLTF. This rearrangement joins TRBV11-1 to TRBJ2-6, with D possibly TRBD1 on 5 matching bases. Trimming cost V 5 bases and J 0 bases, with 11 bases left between them. The V gene's germline CDR1 is SGHAT and CDR2 FQDESV (reference sequence). The CDR3 has 16 residues. The full variable domain, with the rest looked up from reference TRBV11-1 and TRBJ2-6, is EAEVAQSPRYKITEKSQAVAFWCDPISGHATLYWYRQILGQGPELLVQFQDESVVDDSQLPKDRFSAERLKGVDSTLKIQPAELGDSAMYLCASSPRQFSGANVLTFGAGSRLTVL.

CDR3 sequence reads: CAISETENYGYTF. The DNA of the CDR3 is TGTGCCATCAGTGAAACAGAGAACTATGGCTACACCTTC. The J gene is TRBJ1-2, the V gene TRBV10-3, with D unclear. CDR3 length: 13 residues. The germline gives CDR1 ENHRY, CDR2 SYGVKD. The germline V and J ends were trimmed by 3 bases and 2 bases, with 7 bases remaining between them.

As to this clonotype: An end of the junction does not agree with germline; a read error may underlie this. The genes are TRBV3-1 and TRBJ1-1; D is ambiguous. Germline V CDR1 and CDR2: LGHDT, YNNKEL (reference sequence). CDR3 length equals 14 residues. This CDR3 reads CASSSAWANTGAFF. The CDR3 DNA follows: TGTGCCAGCAGTTCCGCGTGGGCGAACACTGGAGCTTTCTTT.

The chain is built from TRBV11-2 and TRBJ2-7; no firm D call. Germline V lookup: CDR1 SGHAT, CDR2 FQNNGV. The CDR3 has 16 residues. V lost 7 bases to trimming and J lost 7 bases, with 26 bases between them. In nucleotides, the CDR3 is TGTGCCAGCACCCGAGACCCAGCTCAGCTGGGAAATGAGCAGTACTTC. This translates into CASTRDPAQLGNEQYF.

The rearrangement links TRBV10-3 to TRBJ1-4; 8 bases map to TRBD1. Germline V gene data show CDR1 as ENHRY and CDR2 as SYGVKD. V was pared by 5 bases and J by 3 bases, with 2 bases of the junction left unmatched. The CDR3 has 14 residues. The CDR3 loop is CAISMTGANEKLFF. CDR3 sequence (DNA): TGTGCCATCAGTATGACAGGGGCTAATGAAAAACTGTTTTTT.

CDR3 amino acids: CASSPTLQGISGANVLTF. CDR3 coding DNA: TGTGCCAGCAGTCCAACACTACAGGGGATCTCTGGGGCCAACGTCCTGACTTTC. The chain employs TRBV6-2 or TRBV6-3 and TRBJ2-6, with 7 bases fitting TRBD1. Per the germline V gene, CDR1 is MNHEY and CDR2 is SVGEGT. J lost 0 bases, V lost 5 bases, and 10 bases had no gene match. The CDR3 length is 18 residues.

Only a few counts were recorded for this clonotype. The V and J genes are TRBV29-1 and TRBJ2-7, with 11 bases aligning to TRBD2. In germline, CDR1 is SQVTM, CDR2 ANQGSEA. The CDR3 length is 15 residues. Trimming cost V 0 bases and J 3 bases; bases outside gene matches: 4. CDR3 nucleotide sequence: TGCAGCGTTGAAGACTACGGGACTAGCGGCTACGAGCAGTACTTC. Protein product: CSVEDYGTSGYEQYF.

Only a few counts were recorded for this clonotype. This chain connects TRBV5-1 to TRBJ1-1; D may be TRBD1 (6 bases). V gave up 4 bases and J gave up 2 bases, with 12 bases separating them. CDR3 length: 14 residues. Germline loops: CDR1 SGHRS, CDR2 YFSETQ. CDR3 sequence (DNA): TGCGCCAGCAGCGTGGGACAATCTAACACTGAAGCTTTCTTT. This encodes CASSVGQSNTEAFF. The full variable domain, with the rest looked up from reference TRBV5-1 and TRBJ1-1, is KAGVTQTPRYLIKTRGQQVTLSCSPISGHRSVSWYQQTPGQGLQFLFEYFSETQRNKGNFPGRFSGRQFSNSRSEMNVSTLELGDSALYLCASSVGQSNTEAFFGQGTRLTVV.

This sequence joins TRBV19 and TRBJ2-7; 7 bases match TRBD1. Germline CDR1 reads LNHDA; CDR2 reads SQIVND (reference sequence). The CDR3 is made up of 14 amino acids. Losses at the gene ends were 4 bases for V and 0 bases for J; bases not matched to a gene: 3. CDR3 nucleotide sequence: TGTGCCAGTAGTACGGGACAGCTCTCCTACGAGCAGTACTTC. Protein sequence: CASSTGQLSYEQYF.

For the CDR3, the DNA is TGTGCCAGCAGAGCCTTGGCCGCCAATACATACACCTTC. Translating it yields CASRALAANTYTF. The chain links TRBV25-1 to TRBJ1-2, with no clear D. This CDR3 region has 13 residues. Deletions cut 6 bases from V and 11 bases from J, with 19 bases between. Per the germline V gene, CDR1 is MGHDK and CDR2 is SYGVNS.

This chain joins TRBV28 and TRBJ2-4; a weak D match, TRBD1 (6 bases). The J call could be wrong; TRBJ2-5 is a better fit for the DNA end. CDR3 length: 14 residues. Germline values: CDR1 MDHEN, CDR2 SYDVKM. The CDR3 sequence: CASSLDRGRGTQYF. The CDR3 region has the DNA TGTGCCAGCAGCCTGGACAGAGGAAGGGGGACCCAGTACTTC.